This entry features one T cell receptor (beta chain) sequence. The germline CDR1 and CDR2 sequences are MNHNS and SASEGT. V was pared by 3 bases and J by 8 bases, with 7 bases between. The CDR3 spans 11 residues. The data originate from a study of T cell responses to AZD1222 COVID-19 vaccine. Study at large: Second-dose schedules of about 4 or about 12 weeks were combined.

Clones were read by immunoSEQ multiplex PCR, and TCRdb kept only the in-frame ones, dropping some. The sample shows approximately 110,000 clones, 70% to 90% of them seen only once. The chain uses TRBV6-1 and TRBJ1-2, with TRBD1 as a possible D gene (6 bases). The sample in question was peripheral blood, obtained on day 0 of AZD1222 vaccination. The sequence derives from an adult in good health. CDR3 DNA: TGTGCCAGCAGTGATGGGGGCGGCTACACCTTC. Amino acids: CASSDGGGYTF.